This T cell receptor beta chain stems from a study of tumor-infiltrating lymphocytes in localized non-small cell lung cancer. About the research overall: Patients included smokers and never-smokers with various histologies, some sampled after neoadjuvant chemotherapy. Resected tumor was paired with non-adjacent uninvolved lung from the same patient. Study-wide results and limits: TCRbeta sequencing showed higher T cell infiltration in tumors than uninvolved lung.

V lost 2 bases to trimming and J lost 13 bases, with 22 bases between them. The CDR3 length is 14 residues. The germline gives CDR1 SGHRS, CDR2 YFSETQ. This clone was found once. Its matching antigen is unknown. This table comes from immunoSEQ multiplex PCR, and its TCRdb copy is limited to in-frame clones, with some not included. The repertoire holds 10,000 or so clones, with roughly 71% as singletons. The origin of this receptor is a human donor with non-small cell lung cancer. The chain links TRBV5-1 to TRBJ2-7; D remains unclear. The sample taken for sequencing was lung tumor tissue. CDR3 nucleotides: TGCGCCAGCAGCTTTAAGGTTCGACCAGAAGTCGACTACTTC. Translated: CASSFKVRPEVDYF.